This TCR beta chain was captured in a study of post-analysis software for immune sequencing data. The overall study: There were relapsing-remitting, secondary progressive and progressive-relapsing multiple sclerosis among the disease courses included. Whole-study results and caveats: Patients used five TRBV segments, including TRBV5-6, TRBV5-1 and TRBV20-1, more often than controls. Multiple sclerosis was associated with a significant reduction in normalized Chao1 diversity relative to controls.

The CDR3 has 16 residues. V gave up 3 bases and J gave up 0 bases, with 13 bases separating them. Germline V gives CDR1 SGHTA, CDR2 FQGNSA. TCR beta cDNA libraries included unique molecular identifiers. MiXCR was run by TCRdb on the PCR reads, yielding one entry per CDR3 protein. Of about half a million distinct CDR3 sequences detected, around 36% appear once; the ten largest clones hold around 5.9%. On this clonotype: Antigen specificity is unknown.

The sequencing input was blood. The V gene is TRBV7-2, the J gene TRBJ2-3; the D is unclear. The receptor was isolated from a girl under 18 with multiple sclerosis. CDR3 nucleotides: TGTGCCAGCAGCTTGCTAGGCCTATATAGCACAGATACGCAGTATTTT. Residues: CASSLLGLYSTDTQYF.